This T cell receptor beta chain emerged from a study of blood T cell repertoires in COVID-19 (dated by TCRdb to 2020 to 2022). A note on the overall study: The collaborator samples originated in the United States, Italy and Spain and spanned the acute and convalescent phases of COVID-19. A de-identified subject ID, COVID-19 status, age in years and sex were almost always included in the sample metadata. The repertoires were released in a freely available public database meant as a resource for research on the immune response to SARS-CoV-2. The dataset comprised deeply sampled blood TCRbeta repertoires from subjects exposed to, actively infected with, or recovered from COVID-19. The material from the prospective study consisted of cDNA or gDNA derived from T cells, B-cell-depleted T cells, or PBMCs. Samples came from the ongoing ImmuneRACE study (first 160 participants) plus 1,254 subjects from 6 global collaborators. Where available, HLA class I and class II types were obtained from metadata supplied by the sample provider rather than from assay-based typing. The paper as a whole reports these results and caveats: Clinical and demographic metadata were provided uncurated, with the amount varying by source and participant.

TCRbeta CDR3 regions were amplified from genomic DNA by means of the immunoSEQ Assay, a bias-controlled multiplex PCR. Per the original workflow: The number of nucleated cells in each sample was estimated from the amplification of reference gene primers within the assay. Sequence reads were collapsed and filtered to measure the absolute abundance of every unique TCRbeta CDR3 rearrangement. For each sample, productive Simpson clonality was calculated as the square root of Simpson's diversity index over productive rearrangements. Sourced from immuneACCESS, this table was stored by TCRdb with only in-frame sequences that have V and J called. A share of the clones is absent; for the studies checked, an unresolved V gene accounts for under half, and the remainder has no known explanation. The V and J calls and clone size come from that table; D and trimming were worked out from the DNA. This sample holds fewer than 200,000 clones; about 90% were observed only once. The top ten hold around 1.2% of the sample.

A word on this clone: This clone's antigen is unknown. No much larger clonotype is one base removed from it; base qualities were not supplied.

The CDR3 sequence holds 14 residues, the cysteine and phenylalanine included. Here the CDR3 DNA is all that survives: 42 bases in frame from base 1. CDR1 and CDR2, looked up from the germline V gene (reference sequence), are SEHNR and FQNEAQ. V was cut back by 3 bases and J by 0 bases, leaving a gap of 6 bases between them. Enrolling through a virtual design, the prospective study's participants ranged in age from roughly 18 to 95 years and lived across some 23 United States geographic areas. Cohort assignment in the prospective study relied on participant-reported clinical history from a screening survey and a study questionnaire. In the prospective study, mobile phlebotomists collected whole blood, serum and a nasopharyngeal or oropharyngeal swab from each participant. Additional blood draws and questionnaires over an approximately two-month period could optionally be provided by prospective study participants. Before DNA extraction, prospective study blood samples were shipped either frozen or at room temperature.

This chain is built from TRBV7-9 and TRBJ1-5; D gene: possibly TRBD1, on 5 matching bases. This TCR was recovered from a human donor with acute COVID-19. The donor label of this sample is uncertain. Source material: PBMCs or T cells enriched from blood (not recorded which). The DNA reads TGTGCCAGCAGCTTGACAGATAGCAATCAGCCCCAGCATTTT. The resulting protein is CASSLTDSNQPQHF. Extended through the reference TRBV7-9 and TRBJ1-5 proteins, this CDR3 yields the full variable domain: DTGVSQNPRHKITKRGQNVTFRCDPISEHNRLYWYRQTLGQGPEFLTYFQNEAQLEKSRLLSDRFSAERPKGSFSTLEIQRTEQGDSAMYLCASSLTDSNQPQHFGDGTRLSIL.